This T cell receptor (beta chain) was found in a study of beta chain features in type 1 diabetes. cDNA synthesis used the whole RNA isolate, giving expressed TCRB sequences. Here immunoSEQ multiplex PCR was the method, and the copy in TCRdb shows in-frame clones only, minus some. The sample contains about 900,000 clones, roughly a sixth of which appear only once. The CDR3 covers 13 residues. Germline CDR1 reads MGHDK; CDR2 reads SYGVNS. V lost 3 bases, J lost 8 bases, and 13 bases lay in between. The chain is built from TRBV25-1 and TRBJ1-2, with D maybe TRBD1 (5 bases). Sequencing was done on a sample of naive CD4+ T cells from blood. The receptor was derived from a woman under 30 in good health. CDR3 region: CASSEYAGGGYTF. The CDR3 nucleotides are TGTGCCAGCAGTGAGTACGCCGGGGGAGGCTACACCTTC.